The 32 T cell receptor beta chains in this list originate from one sample, sequenced in a study of blood T cell repertoires in COVID-19. This table comes from immunoSEQ multiplex PCR, and its TCRdb copy is limited to in-frame clones, with some not included. Of 95,000 to 150,000 clones listed, approximately 80% are singletons. The sequencing sample was made of peripheral blood. Receptors were obtained from a human donor in a cohort sampled during active COVID-19.

V is TRBV7-9 and J is TRBJ1-6; D is unclear. The CDR3 sequence is 14 residues long. Germline V gene data show CDR1 as SEHNR and CDR2 as FQNEAQ (reference sequence). Trimming took off 2 bases at V and 7 bases at J, with 9 bases between the two ends. The chain's CDR3 is CASSLRDGNSPLHF. CDR3 nucleotides: TGTGCCAGCAGCTTACGAGACGGGAATTCACCCCTCCACTTT.

This clone was detected a few times. This sequence joins TRBV6-6 and TRBJ2-7, with D hard to call. This CDR3 is 11 amino acids long. Germline CDR1 MNHNY, CDR2 SVGAGI (reference sequence). V was trimmed by 11 bases and J by 3 bases, leaving 11 bases between them. The CDR3 protein is CACSGVYEQYF. The CDR3 region has the DNA TGTGCCTGCTCGGGTGTCTACGAGCAGTACTTC.

The J gene is TRBJ1-1, the V gene TRBV19, with no clear D. CDR3 size: 12 residues. Trimming pared 3 bases from V and 7 bases from J, leaving 9 bases between. The germline V gene has CDR1 LNHDA and CDR2 SQIVND (reference sequence). CDR3 in DNA: TGTGCCAGTAGTATGGAGGGTGGTGAAGCTTTCTTT. The encoded protein is CASSMEGGEAFF.

The chain links TRBV5-6 to TRBJ2-3; D might be TRBD1 (7 bases). The length of the CDR3 is 14 residues. Trimming left V 6 bases short and J 4 bases short, with 15 bases between. CDR1 SGHDT and CDR2 YYEEEE come from the germline V gene. CDR3 protein: CASTLGGGPDTQYF. The CDR3 coding sequence is TGTGCCAGCACCCTTGGAGGGGGCCCAGATACGCAGTATTTT.

CDR3 residues: CASSLMAGPYEQYF. The CDR3 nucleotides are TGTGCCAGCAGCTTGATGGCGGGCCCCTACGAGCAGTACTTC. V gene TRBV5-4 combines with J gene TRBJ2-7, with D tentatively TRBD2 (5 bases). The V end was cut by 1 base, the J end by 2 bases, with 10 bases between. The CDR3 sequence is 14 residues long. Germline V CDR1 and CDR2: SGHNT, YYREEE (reference sequence).

In this sample, this clone turned up a few times. The V call is TRBV24-1, the J call TRBJ1-4; TRBD1 might be the D (6 bases). Germline-derived CDR1 and CDR2 are KGHDR and SFDVKD. V lost 4 bases to trimming and J lost 4 bases, with 12 bases between them. The CDR3 is made up of 15 amino acids. CDR3: CATSDPDSFNEKLFF. DNA for the CDR3: TGTGCCACCAGTGACCCGGACAGTTTTAATGAAAAACTGTTTTTT.

This clone appeared a few times. V is TRBV27 and J is TRBJ2-7; 8 bases are shared with TRBD2. Germline CDR1 is MNHEY and CDR2 is SMNVEV (reference sequence). The CDR3 loop spans 16 amino acids. Trimming took 5 bases from V and 0 from J; bases not matched to a gene: 9. CDR3 protein: CASSPRGGDSSYEQYF. The CDR3 DNA reads as TGTGCCAGCAGTCCCCGGGGGGGGGACTCCTCCTACGAGCAGTACTTC.

CDR3 nucleotides: TGCGCCAGCAGCCCCGGGACAGGGGATGAAAAACTGTTTTTT. This codes for CASSPGTGDEKLFF. This chain connects TRBV5-1 to TRBJ1-4; 10 bases line up with TRBD1. With 4 bases clipped from V and 6 bases from J, the junction kept 3 bases outside the gene matches. CDR3 length: 14 amino acids. Germline loops: CDR1 SGHRS, CDR2 YFSETQ.

The chain couples TRBV15 to TRBJ2-7; D not resolved. Germline assignment: CDR1 LNHNV and CDR2 YYDKDF (reference sequence). V gave up 4 bases and J gave up 3 bases, with 10 bases separating them. This CDR3 has 13 amino acids. The chain's CDR3 is CATSIGSNYEQYF. CDR3 sequence (DNA): TGTGCCACCAGCATTGGCTCGAACTACGAGCAGTACTTC.

This clone has only one observation. The chain combines TRBV6-5 with TRBJ1-2, with D possibly TRBD1 on 5 matching bases. Trimming cost V 2 bases and J 5 bases, with 15 bases left between them. Germline V CDR1 and CDR2: MNHEY, SVGAGI. This CDR3 comprises 15 residues. The CDR3 sequence is CASSYGGSGLYGYTF. CDR3 DNA sequence: TGTGCCAGCAGTTACGGGGGGTCGGGATTGTATGGCTACACCTTC.

The J gene is TRBJ1-4, the V gene TRBV3-1 (or the pseudogene TRBV3-2); 8 nucleotides match TRBD1. J gave up 6 bases and V 4 bases, and 13 bases lay outside the gene matches. This CDR3 is built from 17 residues. Germline assignment: CDR1 LGHDT and CDR2 YNNKEL (reference sequence). The CDR3 DNA reads as TGTGCCAGCAGCCCCCAGAACGGGGACAGGCGGGATGAAAAACTGTTTTTT. Residues: CASSPQNGDRRDEKLFF.

CDR3 in DNA: TGTGCCAGCAGCCAAGATGCTGTGGACAGGGTCTATGGCTACACCTTC. It is translated as CASSQDAVDRVYGYTF. This chain links TRBV3-1 (or the pseudogene TRBV3-2) with TRBJ1-2; 8 bases match TRBD1. This CDR3 is built from 16 residues. The junction had 7 bases not matched to a gene; V was cut back by 0 bases and J by 4 bases. Germline values: CDR1 LGHDT, CDR2 YNNKEL (reference sequence).

V gene TRBV7-8 combines with J gene TRBJ2-1; 7 bases are a match to TRBD2. Germline CDR1 is SGHVS and CDR2 is FQNEAQ. V dropped 5 bases and J dropped 3; count of bases not matched to a gene: 7. The CDR3 is 15 residues long. DNA of the CDR3: TGTGCCAGCAGCCCGCCTCGGGGGGACTACAATGAGCAGTTCTTC. Its translation is CASSPPRGDYNEQFF.

This chain connects TRBV6-6 to TRBJ2-1, with unresolved D. CDR1 and CDR2 from the germline V gene are MNHNY and SVGAGI (reference sequence). V was shortened by 5 bases and J by 10 bases, with 6 bases between the two germline ends. CDR3 length equals 10 residues. This CDR3 is CASSHIEQFF. The CDR3 DNA is TGTGCCAGCAGTCACATCGAGCAGTTCTTC.

This clone appeared once. This chain joins TRBV27 and TRBJ2-3, with D possibly matching TRBD2 (5 bases). V lost 6 bases and J 0 bases, leaving 16 bases between the germline ends. Germline V gene sequence: CDR1 MNHEY, CDR2 SMNVEV (reference sequence). CDR3 length: 16 amino acids. The CDR3 DNA is TGTGCCAGCAGCCGCACCGCAGCGGCTAGCACAGATACGCAGTATTTT. It is translated as CASSRTAAASTDTQYF.

This clone was detected once. The chain is built from TRBV7-6 and TRBJ2-3, with 9 bases identical to TRBD2. The trim removed 5 bases at V and 5 bases at J, leaving 8 bases unmatched. Germline loops: CDR1 SGHVS, CDR2 FNYEAQ. The CDR3 has 15 residues. The CDR3 protein is CASSPAGGGGDTQYF. CDR3 DNA: TGTGCCAGCAGCCCAGCGGGAGGAGGAGGAGATACGCAGTATTTT.

The chain is built from TRBV7-6 and TRBJ1-2, with D uncertain. Trimming left V 1 base short and J 4 bases short, with 7 bases between. The CDR3 extends over 13 amino acids. In germline, CDR1 is SGHVS, CDR2 FNYEAQ. The DNA for the CDR3 is TGTGCCAGCAGCTTAGACCAGGCCTATGGCTACACCTTC. Translating it yields CASSLDQAYGYTF.

CDR3 in amino acids: CSVDSIQETQYF. CDR3 bases: TGCAGCGTTGATAGCATCCAAGAGACCCAGTACTTC. The genes are TRBV29-1 and TRBJ2-5; no clear D. Germline V gene lookup returns CDR1 SQVTM and CDR2 ANQGSEA. V was shortened by 3 bases and J by 1 base, with 6 bases between the two germline ends. The CDR3 runs to 12 residues.

The chain employs TRBV5-6 and TRBJ1-1; TRBD1 matches at 8 bases. This CDR3 comprises 13 residues. Trimming removed 2 bases from V and 5 bases from J; junction bases left unmatched: 2. Germline V lookup: CDR1 SGHDT, CDR2 YYEEEE. The CDR3 spells CASSFQGATEAFF. In nucleotides, the CDR3 is TGTGCCAGCAGCTTTCAGGGGGCAACTGAAGCTTTCTTT.

This sequence joins TRBV27 and TRBJ2-5; 7 bases are a match to TRBD2. Germline trimming cut 3 bases from V and 3 bases from J; bases unmatched to any gene: 7. The V gene's germline CDR1 is MNHEY and CDR2 SMNVEV (reference sequence). The CDR3 is 15 amino acids. The CDR3 region is CASSFGGGFKETQYF. The CDR3 bases are TGTGCCAGCAGTTTTGGGGGGGGGTTCAAAGAGACCCAGTACTTC.

The J gene is TRBJ2-7, the V gene TRBV27; tentatively, D is TRBD1 (5 bases). There are 13 residues in the CDR3. Germline lookup yields CDR1 MNHEY and CDR2 SMNVEV (reference sequence). The V gene lost 3 bases and the J gene lost 6 bases, with 12 bases spanning the gap. The CDR3 region has the DNA TGTGCCAGCAGTTTCAGGCAGGGCTTCGAGCAGTACTTC. Translated, it gives CASSFRQGFEQYF.

The J gene is TRBJ2-1, the V gene TRBV7-9; D unclear. The CDR3 is made up of 14 amino acids. V dropped 5 bases and J dropped 7 bases, with 15 bases sitting between them. Germline CDR1 reads SEHNR; CDR2 reads FQNEAQ (reference sequence). CDR3 coding DNA: TGTGCCAGCAGCCCCACCAGAGGTAGGAATGAGCAGTTCTTC. Amino acids: CASSPTRGRNEQFF.

The chain couples TRBV4-1 to TRBJ1-2, with TRBD1 identical over 7 bases. CDR1 MGHRA and CDR2 YSYEKL come from the germline V gene. Germline trimming cut 2 bases from V and 0 bases from J; bases unmatched to any gene: 3. This CDR3 is built from 15 residues. The CDR3 DNA reads TGCGCCAGCAGCCAAAAGACAGGGACTAACTATGGCTACACCTTC. It translates to CASSQKTGTNYGYTF.

V is TRBV28 and J is TRBJ2-2; D call uncertain. Germline-derived CDR1 and CDR2 are MDHEN and SYDVKM. Trimming removed 5 bases from V and 4 bases from J, with 11 bases in between. There are 14 residues in the CDR3. The chain's CDR3 is CASSPDTVTGELFF. The CDR3, as DNA: TGTGCCAGCAGTCCCGACACGGTCACCGGGGAGCTGTTTTTT.

The rearrangement uses TRBV2 and TRBJ2-7; 8 bases are a match to TRBD1. The CDR3 sequence is 16 residues long. V shed 4 bases and J 0 bases; nucleotides not matched to a gene: 8. CDR1 SNHLY and CDR2 FYNNEI come from the germline V gene. This chain's CDR3 is CASSARGRDDSYEQYF. CDR3 sequence (DNA): TGTGCCAGCAGTGCCAGGGGGCGGGACGACTCCTACGAGCAGTACTTC.

The chain uses TRBV4-2 and TRBJ1-2; 7 bases align to TRBD1. CDR3 length equals 16 residues. V was pared by 4 bases and J by 4 bases, with 12 bases of the junction left unmatched. CDR1 LGHNA and CDR2 YNFKEQ come from the germline V gene. CDR3 in DNA: TGTGCCAGCAGCCTAAGATACAGGGGTCCCAGCTATGGCTACACCTTC. Encoded protein: CASSLRYRGPSYGYTF.

V usage is TRBV12-1 and J usage is TRBJ1-2; the DNA was not used to check the table's D call, TRBD1. TRBV12-1 is shown as a pseudogene. CDR3 length equals 14 residues. This CDR3 reads CASISDRSNYGYTF. The CDR3 DNA follows: TGTGCCAGCATCTCGGACAGGAGCAACTATGGCTACACCTTC.

CDR3 in amino acids: CASSQPNTGLTEAFF. The CDR3 nucleotides read TGTGCCAGCAGCCAACCTAATACAGGGCTCACTGAAGCTTTCTTT. The rearrangement uses TRBV3-1 (or the pseudogene TRBV3-2) and TRBJ1-1; the D gene is possibly TRBD1 (6 bases). CDR3 length equals 15 residues. Germline V gene data show CDR1 as LGHDT and CDR2 as YNNKEL (reference sequence). The ends were cut back, 2 bases at V and 4 bases at J, with 14 bases in the middle.

This rearrangement joins TRBV20-1 to TRBJ1-2, with D unresolved. The CDR3 has 10 residues. Trimming removed 6 bases at V and 8 bases at J, with 10 bases between. Looked up from germline, CDR1 is DFQATT and CDR2 is SNEGSKA (reference sequence). The CDR3 reads CSAAGTGYTF. In DNA, the CDR3 is TGCAGTGCCGCCGGTACCGGCTACACCTTC.

The chain combines TRBV29-1 with TRBJ2-7; 12 bases line up with TRBD2. The CDR3 consists of 13 residues. J gave up 4 bases and V 5 bases, and 3 bases lay outside the gene matches. The germline V gene has CDR1 SQVTM and CDR2 ANQGSEA. The CDR3 here is CSVTLAGGYEQYF. In nucleotides, the CDR3 is TGCAGCGTTACACTAGCGGGAGGTTACGAGCAGTACTTC.

The CDR3 protein is CAGTEIMNTEAFF. In nucleotides, the CDR3 is TGTGCTGGGACAGAAATTATGAACACTGAAGCTTTCTTT. V gene TRBV7-9 combines with J gene TRBJ1-1, with 7 bases matching TRBD1. The CDR3 extends over 13 amino acids. Germline V gene data show CDR1 as SEHNR and CDR2 as FQNEAQ (reference sequence).

The V and J genes are TRBV28 and TRBJ2-7, with 13 nucleotides matching TRBD2. Trimming at V came to 3 bases and at J to 5 bases, leaving 13 bases not matched to a gene. The CDR3 loop spans 18 amino acids. Germline V gene data show CDR1 as MDHEN and CDR2 as SYDVKM. CDR3 protein: CASSFGKVLAGGRDEQYF. CDR3 DNA: TGTGCCAGCAGTTTCGGTAAGGTACTAGCGGGAGGGCGAGACGAGCAGTACTTC.